The sequence of this TCR beta chain was determined in a study of PD-L1 blockade in urothelial cancer. At the level of the study: At some point between 2013 and 2014 therapy began: atezolizumab 1,200 mg intravenously every 3 weeks.

Specified time point: pretreatment peripheral blood. The study collected 1 to 8 samples per patient, pretreatment and on-treatment. Study outcomes and limitations: Stronger expansion of tumor-associated clones in blood at 3 weeks distinguished durable-benefit patients.

Only in-frame clones appear in the TCRdb table, and some are missing; sequencing was by immunoSEQ multiplex PCR. The sample has some 120,000 clones; about 81% are singletons. Remarks on this clone: Antigen specificity is unknown.

The germline CDR1 and CDR2 sequences are MNHEY and SMNVEV (reference sequence). There are 14 residues in the CDR3. V lost 6 bases, J lost 4 bases, and 5 bases stayed unmatched. Sequencing used PBMCs, obtained around atezolizumab (anti-PD-L1) treatment. The chain recombines TRBV27 with TRBJ2-7; the match to TRBD1 covers 11 bases. The receptor's source is a man aged 50-60 years with urothelial cancer. Written as DNA, the CDR3 is TGTGCCAGCAGGAGGACAGGGGGCAGGTACGAGCAGTACTTC. Translating gives CASRRTGGRYEQYF.